The entry below describes one TCR beta chain. Peripheral blood CD8+ and CD4+ T cells were profiled by TCR beta sequencing. Treatment-naive patients with stable or active relapsing-remitting disease were the multiple sclerosis controls. Random hexamers served to reverse transcribe roughly 0.45 to 1 ug RNA. Across 54 Vbeta and 13 Jbeta, immunoSEQ multiplex PCR amplified TCR beta CDR3. MiXCR, applied by TCRdb to the immunoSEQ multiplex PCR reads, yields one record per CDR3 protein. The sample records about 300,000 distinct CDR3 sequences, about 82% being singletons. This entry comes from a study of CD8 T cells in Susac syndrome. Germline V gives CDR1 SGHTA, CDR2 FQGNSA. The length of the CDR3 is 14 residues. The junction had 3 bases not matched to a gene; V was cut back by 4 bases and J by 4 bases.

The TCR comes from a human donor with multiple sclerosis. The sample taken for sequencing was CD8+ T cells from PBMCs. The chain is built from TRBV7-2 and TRBJ2-3, with 9 positions matching TRBD2. CDR3 region: CASSSAGGPDTQYF. Written as DNA, the CDR3 is TGTGCCAGCAGCTCGGCGGGAGGGCCAGATACGCAGTATTTT.